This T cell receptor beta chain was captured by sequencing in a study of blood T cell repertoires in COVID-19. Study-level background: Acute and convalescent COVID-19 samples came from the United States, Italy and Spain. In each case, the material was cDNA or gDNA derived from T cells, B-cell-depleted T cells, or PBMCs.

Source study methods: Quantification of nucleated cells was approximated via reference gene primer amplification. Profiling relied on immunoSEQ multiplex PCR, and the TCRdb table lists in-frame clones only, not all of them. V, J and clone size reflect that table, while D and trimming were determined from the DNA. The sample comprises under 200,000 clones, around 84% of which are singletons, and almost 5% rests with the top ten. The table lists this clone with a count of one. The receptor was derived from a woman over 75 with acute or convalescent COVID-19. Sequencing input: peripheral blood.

CDR3 sequence (DNA): TGTGCCAGCAGCCCCCGGGACAGTGACTACAATGAGCAGTTCTTC. Amino acid sequence: CASSPRDSDYNEQFF. This sequence joins TRBV7-3 and TRBJ2-1; the match to TRBD1 covers 7 bases. The germline gives CDR1 SGHTA, CDR2 FQGTGA. The CDR3 totals 15 residues. V lost 5 bases, J lost 3 bases, and 7 bases stayed unmatched. Variable domain in full (rest from reference TRBV7-3 and TRBJ2-1): GAGVSQTPSNKVTEKGKYVELRCDPISGHTALYWYRQSLGQGPEFLIYFQGTGAADDSGLPNDRFFAVRPEGSVSTLKIQRTERGDSAVYLCASSPRDSDYNEQFFGPGTRLTVL.